This record concerns one T cell receptor (beta chain) sequence. This sample was taken from a study of blood T cell repertoires in COVID-19. Study summary: Whether acute or convalescent, the COVID-19 samples came from the United States, Italy and Spain. In each case, the material was cDNA or gDNA derived from T cells, B-cell-depleted T cells, or PBMCs.

In the original workflow: From reference gene primer amplification, estimates of nucleated cell counts were derived. Generated by immunoSEQ multiplex PCR, the TCRdb table keeps only in-frame clones and is missing some. V and J calls and clone size come straight from that table; D and trimming were deduced from the DNA. The sample records 150,000 to 200,000 clones, about nine tenths being singletons. The sequence came from a woman between 70 and 85 years old with acute or convalescent COVID-19. The sample was peripheral blood.

CDR3 DNA sequence: TGTGCCAGCAGCCAAGAGCCTAGGAGGGCCCCCCAAGAGACCCAGTACTTC. Translating it yields CASSQEPRRAPQETQYF. The chain uses TRBV3-1 (or the pseudogene TRBV3-2) and TRBJ2-5, with a tentative D call TRBD2 (6 bases). The CDR3 sequence is 17 residues long. Looked up from germline, CDR1 is LGHDT and CDR2 is YNNKEL (reference sequence). V shed 0 bases and J shed 1 base, with 15 bases lying between them.